This T cell receptor (beta chain) stems from a study of cytotoxic CD8 clonotypes in ibrutinib-treated CLL. The CDR3 has 12 amino acids. V lost 4 bases to trimming and J lost 12 bases, with 16 bases between them. Per the germline V gene, CDR1 is MDHEN and CDR2 is SYDVKM. This table comes from immunoSEQ multiplex PCR, and its TCRdb copy is limited to in-frame clones, with some not included. The table records fewer than 35,000 clones, 45% to 60% of them present only once. The material sequenced was PBMCs, taken before ibrutinib treatment. The source is a human donor with chronic lymphocytic leukemia. The chain has TRBV28 and TRBJ2-7; D remains ambiguous. The CDR3 region is CASSSLVGIRYF. The CDR3 DNA follows: TGTGCCAGCAGTTCTCTGGTAGGGATCCGGTACTTC.